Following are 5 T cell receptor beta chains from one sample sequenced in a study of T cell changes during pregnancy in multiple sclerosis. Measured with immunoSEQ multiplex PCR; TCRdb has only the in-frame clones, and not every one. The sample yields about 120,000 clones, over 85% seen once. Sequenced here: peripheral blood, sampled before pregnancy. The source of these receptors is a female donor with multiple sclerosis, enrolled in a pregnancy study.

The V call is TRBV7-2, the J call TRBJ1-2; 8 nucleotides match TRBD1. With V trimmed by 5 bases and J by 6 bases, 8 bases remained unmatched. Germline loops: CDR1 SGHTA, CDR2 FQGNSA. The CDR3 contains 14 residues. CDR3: CASSPRDRGHGYTF. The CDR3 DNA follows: TGTGCCAGCAGCCCCCGCGACAGGGGACATGGCTACACCTTC.

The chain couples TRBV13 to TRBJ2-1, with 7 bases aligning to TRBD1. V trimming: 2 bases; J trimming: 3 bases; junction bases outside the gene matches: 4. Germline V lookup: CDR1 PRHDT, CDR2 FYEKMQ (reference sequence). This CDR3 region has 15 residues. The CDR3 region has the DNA TGTGCCAGCAGCTTACAGGCAGGGGGCTACAATGAGCAGTTCTTC. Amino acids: CASSLQAGGYNEQFF.

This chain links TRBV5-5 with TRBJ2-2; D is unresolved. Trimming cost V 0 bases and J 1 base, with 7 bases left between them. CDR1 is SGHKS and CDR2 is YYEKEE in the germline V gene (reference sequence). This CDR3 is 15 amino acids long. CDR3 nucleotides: TGTGCCAGCAGCTTGGAAACTGGGAACACCGGGGAGCTGTTTTTT. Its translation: CASSLETGNTGELFF.

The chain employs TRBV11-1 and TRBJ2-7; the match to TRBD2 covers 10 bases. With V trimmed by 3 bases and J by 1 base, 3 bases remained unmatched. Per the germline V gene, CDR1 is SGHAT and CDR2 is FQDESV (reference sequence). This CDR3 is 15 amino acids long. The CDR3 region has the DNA TGTGCCAGCAGCTTCAGTAGCGGGGGGTCCTACGAGCAGTACTTC. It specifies CASSFSSGGSYEQYF.

The CDR3 reads CASRTGIDQPQHF. Written as DNA, the CDR3 is TGTGCCAGCAGAACAGGAATTGATCAGCCCCAGCATTTT. The chain uses TRBV6-5 and TRBJ1-5; weak D call: TRBD1 (5 bases). The germline V gene has CDR1 MNHEY and CDR2 SVGAGI. V dropped 6 bases and J dropped 5 bases, with 11 bases sitting between them. This CDR3 spans 13 amino acids.